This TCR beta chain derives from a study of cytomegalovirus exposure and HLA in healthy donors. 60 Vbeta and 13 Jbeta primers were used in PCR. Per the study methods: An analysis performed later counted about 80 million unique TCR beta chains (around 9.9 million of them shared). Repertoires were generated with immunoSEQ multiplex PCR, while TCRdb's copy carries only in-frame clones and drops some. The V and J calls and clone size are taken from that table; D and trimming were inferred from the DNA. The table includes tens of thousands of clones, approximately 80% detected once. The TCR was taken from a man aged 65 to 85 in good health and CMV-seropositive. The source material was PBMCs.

In DNA form, the CDR3 reads TGTGCCAGCTCGCCCAGCGGTACTACCTACGAGCAGTACTTC. Encoded protein: CASSPSGTTYEQYF. V is TRBV18 and J is TRBJ2-7; D possibly corresponds to TRBD2 (5 bases). The ends were cut back, 6 bases at V and 2 bases at J, with 14 bases in the middle. The CDR3 has 14 amino acids. Looked up from germline, CDR1 is KGHSH and CDR2 is LQKENI.